Each of the 5 T cell receptor beta chains below was sequenced from the same sample in a study of blood T cells in healthy people across ages. Primers used in a second PCR of roughly 6 to 12 cycles were a sample-barcoded 5' primer and a J-beta primer mix. In TCRdb, the 5' RACE reads were re-called with MiXCR into one record per CDR3 protein. The sample contains 700,000 to 850,000 distinct CDR3 sequences, roughly 40% of which appear only once. The source material was blood. Receptors were obtained from a man between 18 and 29 years old in good health.

The gene calls are TRBV4-1 and TRBJ1-2; 11 bases align to TRBD1. This CDR3 comprises 16 residues. V shed 5 bases, J shed 0 bases, and the junction held 5 bases outside the gene matches. CDR1 and CDR2 (germline): MGHRA, YSYEKL. The CDR3 coding sequence is TGCGCCAGCAGCTCACCGGGACAGGGGGCTAACTATGGCTACACCTTC. Its translation: CASSSPGQGANYGYTF.

In its sample, this clonotype was seen many times. The V call is TRBV20-1, the J call TRBJ2-4; TRBD1 matches at 8 bases. The CDR3 runs 19 residues. The V gene's germline CDR1 is DFQATT and CDR2 SNEGSKA (reference sequence). Trimming took 3 bases from V and 6 from J; bases not matched to a gene: 22. CDR3 region: CSASVDRERSLIRTNIQYF. For the CDR3, the DNA is TGCAGTGCTAGCGTGGACAGGGAGAGGAGTCTTATCAGGACAAACATTCAGTACTTC.

CDR3 bases: TGTGCCAGCAGCGAGGGGGCAGGAGTTGGTCAGCCCCAGCATTTT. Protein product: CASSEGAGVGQPQHF. The chain is built from TRBV9 and TRBJ1-5; 7 positions match TRBD1. Per the germline V gene, CDR1 is SGDLS and CDR2 is YYNGEE. The V gene end was trimmed by 3 bases and the J gene end by 6 bases; junction bases not matched to a gene: 9. This CDR3 has 15 residues. Full variable domain (remainder filled in from reference TRBV9 and TRBJ1-5): DSGVTQTPKHLITATGQRVTLRCSPRSGDLSVYWYQQSLDQGLQFLIQYYNGEERAKGNILERFSAQQFPDLHSELNLSSLELGDSALYFCASSEGAGVGQPQHFGDGTRLSIL.

This chain joins TRBV29-1 and TRBJ1-5, with 9 bases identical to TRBD1. In germline, CDR1 is SQVTM, CDR2 ANQGSEA. The V and J ends lost 4 bases and 5 bases, in that order; junction bases with no gene match: 15. This CDR3 spans 17 amino acids. In DNA, the CDR3 is TGCAGCGTTGCCGGGACAGGGTATGCAGGTCCGGATCAGCCCCAGCATTTT. Translated, it gives CSVAGTGYAGPDQPQHF.

The chain joins TRBV7-2 to TRBJ1-1; 8 nucleotides agree with TRBD1. The J segment lost 5 bases and the V segment lost 5 bases, leaving 4 bases of the junction unmatched. Germline V lookup: CDR1 SGHTA, CDR2 FQGNSA. The CDR3 totals 13 residues. The CDR3 DNA is TGTGCCAGCAGCCCACAGGGGGAGACTGAAGCTTTCTTT. Translation gives CASSPQGETEAFF. The full variable domain, its missing parts supplied by reference TRBV7-2 and TRBJ1-1, is GAGVSQSPSNKVTEKGKDVELRCDPISGHTALYWYRQSLGQGLEFLIYFQGNSAPDKSGLPSDRFSAERTGGSVSTLTIQRTQQEDSAVYLCASSPQGETEAFFGQGTRLTVV.